This T cell receptor beta chain was sequenced in a study of blood T cell repertoires in COVID-19. Whole-study context: The United States, Italy and Spain supplied acute and convalescent COVID-19 samples. The cDNA or gDNA used as material had been derived from T cells, B-cell-depleted T cells, or PBMCs.

CDR1 and CDR2 from the germline V gene are SNHLY and FYNNEI. Trimming removed 4 bases from V and 7 bases from J; junction bases left unmatched: 12. This CDR3 has 17 residues. Original analysis: Amplification of reference gene primers was used by the study to estimate nucleated cell counts. Produced via immunoSEQ multiplex PCR; TCRdb's table is partial and in-frame only. From that table come the V and J calls and clone size; the DNA was used to work out D and trimming. The sample contains some 150,000 clones, roughly 89% of which appear only once. This chain connects TRBV2 to TRBJ2-1; TRBD2 matches 11 bases. This sequence originates from a woman aged 60-75 years who had recovered from COVID-19. Sequenced: peripheral blood. The CDR3 reads CASSGPLVSGGANEQFF. The CDR3 region has the DNA TGTGCCAGCAGTGGCCCCCTTGTTAGCGGGGGGGCTAATGAGCAGTTCTTC.